One T cell receptor beta chain is described in this entry. Study members were between roughly 18 and 90 years old and lived in 24 US regions. The CDR3 sequence is 15 residues long. Looked up from germline, CDR1 is SGHRS and CDR2 is YFSETQ. V was trimmed by 4 bases and J by 0 bases, leaving 11 bases between them. Original data processing: Quantification of nucleated cells was approximated via reference gene primer amplification. Sequenced by immunoSEQ multiplex PCR; TCRdb stores in-frame clones only, minus some. The V and J calls and the clone size are those of that table, but D and trimming were determined from the DNA. The data hold approximately 240,000 clones, with 70% to 85% observed a single time. These data are taken from a study of blood T cell repertoires in COVID-19. Study in general: Donors in the United States, Italy and Spain gave samples during acute or convalescent COVID-19. In each case, the material was cDNA or gDNA derived from T cells, B-cell-depleted T cells, or PBMCs.

The V and J genes are TRBV5-1 and TRBJ1-3; no reliable D call. The specimen was PBMCs or T cells enriched from blood (not recorded which). The source of this sequence is a woman in her forties with acute COVID-19. CDR3 sequence: CASSPSLLSGNTIYF. The DNA of the CDR3 is TGCGCCAGCAGCCCATCACTTCTCTCTGGAAACACCATATATTTT.